The 32 T cell receptor beta chains given below trace back to one sample, sequenced in a study of blood T cell repertoires in COVID-19. Profiled with immunoSEQ multiplex PCR; TCRdb holds only in-frame clones, not every one. Found here are 250,000 to 300,000 clones, around 90% of them singletons; the top ten hold 2.2%. Sequencing was performed on peripheral blood. The receptor source for this set is a woman aged 45-65 years who had recovered from COVID-19.

This clone has a single count. The rearrangement links TRBV5-4 to TRBJ2-5, with 8 bases identical to TRBD2. Germline-derived CDR1 and CDR2 are SGHNT and YYREEE (reference sequence). V lost 0 bases and J lost 2; bases outside the gene matches: 9. The length of the CDR3 is 17 residues. The CDR3 DNA is TGTGCCAGCAGCTTGGCCTTGTCTAGCGGGCGGCAAGAGACCCAGTACTTC. It yields the protein CASSLALSSGRQETQYF.

The chain is built from TRBV7-6 and TRBJ2-7; 8 bases map to TRBD1. Germline values: CDR1 SGHVS, CDR2 FNYEAQ. This CDR3 spans 14 amino acids. The trim removed 5 bases at V and 3 bases at J, leaving 6 bases unmatched. CDR3 amino acids: CASSARDRLYEQYF. Written as DNA, the CDR3 is TGTGCCAGCAGCGCGAGGGACAGGCTCTACGAGCAGTACTTC.

Turning to this clone: Mismatch with germline at one junction end may stem from a read error. The chain's CDR3 is CASSSRLARGLQESQYF. Written as DNA, the CDR3 is TGTGCCAGTAGTTCAAGACTAGCGAGGGGGCTCCAAGAGTCCCAGTACTTC. The rearrangement uses TRBV19 and TRBJ2-5; a possible D gene is TRBD2 (8 bases). CDR1 LNHDA and CDR2 SQIVND come from the germline V gene (reference sequence). The length of the CDR3 is 17 residues.

V and J are TRBV4-3 and TRBJ2-2; 7 bases are shared with TRBD1. Trimming at V came to 6 bases and at J to 7 bases, leaving 11 bases not matched to a gene. Germline CDR1 and CDR2: LGHNA and YSLEER. The CDR3 has 15 amino acids. CDR3 DNA: TGCGCCAGCAGACGCCGGGACAGAGGGAACGGGGAGCTGTTTTTT. It is translated as CASRRRDRGNGELFF.

This chain joins TRBV7-2 and TRBJ2-3; TRBD2 matches at 8 bases. This CDR3 region has 16 residues. V dropped 5 bases and J dropped 5; count of bases not matched to a gene: 12. Germline assignment: CDR1 SGHTA and CDR2 FQGNSA. In DNA form, the CDR3 reads TGTGCCAGCAGCCCCCGAGCGGGAGACGGTGGAGATACGCAGTATTTT. Residues: CASSPRAGDGGDTQYF.

The V gene is TRBV30, the J gene TRBJ1-5, with D tentatively TRBD1 (6 bases). CDR3 length: 13 amino acids. CDR1 is GTSNPN and CDR2 is SVGIG in the germline V gene (reference sequence). V dropped 2 bases and J dropped 7 bases, with 12 bases sitting between them. CDR3 amino acids: CAWSPQGHQPQHF. The DNA of the CDR3 is TGTGCCTGGAGTCCGCAGGGGCACCAGCCCCAGCATTTT.

The gene calls are TRBV28 and TRBJ1-4; TRBD1 aligns across 7 bases. The ends lost 5 bases at V and 4 bases at J; junction bases unmatched: 4. This CDR3 has 14 residues. Germline V lookup: CDR1 MDHEN, CDR2 SYDVKM. The chain's CDR3 is CASSLGGFNEKLFF. For the CDR3, the DNA is TGTGCCAGCAGTCTAGGGGGCTTTAATGAAAAACTGTTTTTT.

The V gene is TRBV30, the J gene TRBJ1-2; TRBD1 matches 9 bases. The CDR3 totals 15 residues. CDR1 and CDR2 (germline): GTSNPN, SVGIG (reference sequence). Trimming cost V 5 bases and J 1 base; bases outside gene matches: 8. The CDR3 reads CAWDLGQGFNYGYTF. The CDR3 bases are TGTGCCTGGGACTTGGGACAGGGATTTAACTATGGCTACACCTTC. Full variable domain (rest looked up from reference TRBV30 and TRBJ1-2): SQTIHQWPATLVQPVGSPLSLECTVEGTSNPNLYWYRQAAGRGLQLLFYSVGIGQISSEVPQNLSASRPQDRQFILSSKKLLLSDSGFYLCAWDLGQGFNYGYTFGSGTRLTVV.

This clone was recorded once. The chain uses TRBV2 and TRBJ1-1; TRBD1 matches 7 bases. This CDR3 is 14 amino acids long. Germline-derived CDR1 and CDR2 are SNHLY and FYNNEI. The V gene end was trimmed by 6 bases and the J gene end by 5 bases; junction bases not matched to a gene: 9. The CDR3 reads CASRGQVVVTEAFF. The CDR3 bases are TGTGCCAGCAGAGGACAGGTGGTGGTTACTGAAGCTTTCTTT.

The genes are TRBV28 and TRBJ1-2; possibly TRBD1 for D (6 bases). Trimming took 5 bases from V and 5 from J, leaving 18 bases between them. Germline V CDR1 and CDR2: MDHEN, SYDVKM. The CDR3 length is 15 residues. CDR3 sequence: CASSGTRGSLYGYTF. The CDR3 DNA reads TGTGCCAGCAGTGGGACACGGGGCTCTTTGTATGGCTACACCTTC.

The J gene is TRBJ1-1, the V gene TRBV20-1; 7 bases align to TRBD1. Germline V gene data show CDR1 as DFQATT and CDR2 as SNEGSKA (reference sequence). The V gene end was trimmed by 5 bases and the J gene end by 8 bases; junction bases not matched to a gene: 2. The CDR3 is made up of 10 amino acids. CDR3 bases: TGCAGTGCTTTGGACAGGGAAGCTTTCTTT. Translation gives CSALDREAFF.

The J gene is TRBJ1-3, the V gene TRBV7-9; 7 bases agree with TRBD1. Germline assignment: CDR1 SEHNR and CDR2 FQNEAQ (reference sequence). With V trimmed by 5 bases and J by 7 bases, 14 bases remained unmatched. This CDR3 has 16 residues. CDR3 in DNA: TGTGCCAGCAGCGCGGAGGTAGGGGGCGTCTTGAACACCATATATTTT. Encoded protein: CASSAEVGGVLNTIYF. The entire variable domain, with the rest obtained from reference TRBV7-9 and TRBJ1-3, is as follows: DTGVSQNPRHKITKRGQNVTFRCDPISEHNRLYWYRQTLGQGPEFLTYFQNEAQLEKSRLLSDRFSAERPKGSFSTLEIQRTEQGDSAMYLCASSAEVGGVLNTIYFGEGSWLTVV.

This chain connects TRBV6-5 to TRBJ2-7; the D gene is possibly TRBD1 (6 bases). With 5 bases removed from V and 6 bases from J, the gap between germline ends came to 17 bases. The CDR3 is 14 amino acids. Germline V gives CDR1 MNHEY, CDR2 SVGAGI. The CDR3 bases are TGTGCCAGCAGTCAGGGTGGGGGCTGGAGCGAGCAGTACTTC. Translated, it gives CASSQGGGWSEQYF.

V usage is TRBV9 and J usage is TRBJ1-1, with D hard to call. This CDR3 spans 19 amino acids. CDR1 and CDR2 (germline): SGDLS, YYNGEE. The V end lost 4 bases, the J end lost 6 bases, and 31 bases lay between the germline ends. The CDR3 sequence: CASSSSRGYWEGGRAEAFF. The CDR3 DNA follows: TGTGCCAGCAGCTCCAGTAGAGGCTATTGGGAGGGAGGAAGGGCTGAAGCTTTCTTT.

This chain connects TRBV6-5 to TRBJ1-6; 11 bases map to TRBD1. Trimming cost V 8 bases and J 10 bases; bases outside gene matches: 10. Germline V gene lookup returns CDR1 MNHEY and CDR2 SVGAGI. There are 15 residues in the CDR3. In DNA form, the CDR3 reads TGTGCCAGCGGCTACTCCGGGACAGGGGGGTCACCCCTCCACTTT. The encoded protein is CASGYSGTGGSPLHF.

The chain uses TRBV9 and TRBJ2-1; TRBD2 matches at 14 bases. V was clipped by 2 bases and J by 2 bases; unmatched bases: 0. Germline V CDR1 and CDR2: SGDLS, YYNGEE. The CDR3 runs to 16 residues. This CDR3 reads CASSVTSGRAYNEQFF. As DNA, the CDR3 is TGTGCCAGCAGCGTGACTAGCGGGAGGGCCTACAATGAGCAGTTCTTC.

The J gene is TRBJ1-5, the V gene TRBV4-2; 8 bases are a match to TRBD1. Germline V gives CDR1 LGHNA, CDR2 YNFKEQ. The junction had 1 base not matched to a gene; V was cut back by 0 bases and J by 6 bases. CDR3 length equals 14 residues. The CDR3 protein is CASSQETGGQPQHF. Here the CDR3 DNA reads TGTGCCAGCAGCCAAGAAACAGGGGGTCAGCCCCAGCATTTT.

V gene TRBV5-1 combines with J gene TRBJ2-1; 9 bases fit TRBD2. CDR3 length: 15 residues. Germline V lookup: CDR1 SGHRS, CDR2 YFSETQ. J lost 3 bases, V lost 5 bases, and 6 bases had no gene match. The CDR3 sequence is CASRSSGVFYNEQFF. CDR3 in DNA: TGCGCCAGCAGATCTAGCGGGGTATTCTACAATGAGCAGTTCTTC. The full variable domain, in which reference TRBV5-1 and TRBJ2-1 provide the parts outside the CDR3, is KAGVTQTPRYLIKTRGQQVTLSCSPISGHRSVSWYQQTPGQGLQFLFEYFSETQRNKGNFPGRFSGRQFSNSRSEMNVSTLELGDSALYLCASRSSGVFYNEQFFGPGTRLTVL.

This chain connects TRBV6-5 to TRBJ1-1, with D tentatively TRBD1 (5 bases). The CDR3 has 15 residues. Germline V gives CDR1 MNHEY, CDR2 SVGAGI. Trimming removed 6 bases from V and 0 bases from J, with 14 bases in between. The CDR3 DNA reads TGTGCCAGCAGCTGGACCTCGACAGTGAACACTGAAGCTTTCTTT. Its translation is CASSWTSTVNTEAFF.

The V gene is TRBV5-5, the J gene TRBJ2-5, with D possibly TRBD2 on 7 matching bases. Looked up from germline, CDR1 is SGHKS and CDR2 is YYEKEE (reference sequence). V lost 4 bases to trimming and J lost 1 base, with 17 bases between them. This CDR3 has 16 amino acids. The DNA of the CDR3 is TGTGCCAGCAGCCCACTCTTCGGGGGGCCCCAAGAGACCCAGTACTTC. This codes for CASSPLFGGPQETQYF.

J is TRBJ1-1 and V is TRBV5-1; TRBD1 matches at 9 bases. This CDR3 has 16 amino acids. J gave up 1 base and V 4 bases, and 8 bases lay outside the gene matches. Germline V CDR1 and CDR2: SGHRS, YFSETQ. The CDR3 sequence: CASSRMDRGTNTEAFF. The CDR3 DNA reads TGCGCCAGCAGCCGTATGGACAGGGGCACGAACACTGAAGCTTTCTTT.

The chain links TRBV5-4 to TRBJ2-7; D is unclear. The ends were cut back, 4 bases at V and 0 bases at J, with 11 bases in the middle. The length of the CDR3 is 14 residues. Germline V CDR1 and CDR2: SGHNT, YYREEE (reference sequence). The CDR3, as DNA: TGTGCCAGCAGCCGCCCTAGTGCCTCCTACGAGCAGTACTTC. This gives the protein CASSRPSASYEQYF.

CDR3: CASSTPGGMDRETPPRETQYF. The DNA for the CDR3 is TGTGCCAGCAGCACACCCGGTGGCATGGACAGGGAAACCCCACCTCGAGAGACCCAGTACTTC. The chain is built from TRBV21-1 and TRBJ2-5; the table calls TRBD1, which could not be checked here. TRBV21-1 is termed a pseudogene. This CDR3 is 21 amino acids long.

This clone was seen just once. The V call is TRBV20-1, the J call TRBJ1-3; no clear D. This CDR3 contains 14 residues. In germline, CDR1 is DFQATT, CDR2 SNEGSKA (reference sequence). V was pared by 3 bases and J by 6 bases, with 15 bases between. CDR3 region: CSASHSYRENTIYF. CDR3 nucleotides: TGCAGTGCTAGTCATTCGTACAGAGAAAACACCATATATTTT.

The chain employs TRBV5-4 and TRBJ2-5, with a weak D call TRBD1 (6 bases). This CDR3 has 13 residues. Germline CDR1 reads SGHNT; CDR2 reads YYREEE (reference sequence). V shed 4 bases and J shed 2 bases, with 9 bases lying between them. The CDR3 DNA follows: TGTGCCAGCAGCCGACAGGCTCAAGAGACCCAGTACTTC. Protein product: CASSRQAQETQYF.

CDR3 sequence reads: CASSLTARGNGRIYGYTF. The CDR3 DNA reads TGTGCCAGCAGCTTAACCGCGAGGGGGAACGGTCGAATTTATGGCTACACCTTC. The chain joins TRBV7-3 to TRBJ1-2, with D possibly matching TRBD1 (6 bases). Trimming stripped 0 bases from V and 5 bases from J, with 22 bases between. The germline V gene has CDR1 SGHTA and CDR2 FQGTGA. CDR3 size: 18 residues.

This clone has just one count. V usage is TRBV6-5 and J usage is TRBJ2-5, with TRBD2 as a possible D gene (6 bases). Deletions cut 0 bases from V and 7 bases from J, with 12 bases between. Germline CDR1 and CDR2: MNHEY and SVGAGI. The CDR3 is 14 amino acids. This CDR3 is CASSYSILEGTQYF. CDR3 nucleotides: TGTGCCAGCAGTTACTCGATCCTGGAGGGGACCCAGTACTTC.

V gene TRBV11-3 combines with J gene TRBJ1-1, with D perhaps matching TRBD1 (5 bases). Germline values: CDR1 SGHNT, CDR2 YENEEA. Trimming cost V 5 bases and J 3 bases, with 19 bases left between them. The CDR3 is 16 residues long. CDR3: CASSLRPTSRDTEAFF. In nucleotides, the CDR3 is TGTGCCAGCAGCCTAAGACCGACCTCCAGGGACACTGAAGCTTTCTTT. The full variable domain, completed using reference TRBV11-3 and TRBJ1-1, is EAGVVQSPRYKIIEKKQPVAFWCNPISGHNTLYWYLQNLGQGPELLIRYENEEAVDDSQLPKDRFSAERLKGVDSTLKIQPAELGDSAVYLCASSLRPTSRDTEAFFGQGTRLTVV.

The chain uses TRBV7-2 and TRBJ2-3, with D maybe TRBD2 (6 bases). V was clipped by 1 base and J by 6 bases, with 17 bases between them. The CDR3 loop spans 16 amino acids. Germline V gene data show CDR1 as SGHTA and CDR2 as FQGNSA. The CDR3: CASSLGSTLAGDTQYF. CDR3 nucleotide sequence: TGTGCCAGCAGCTTAGGATCGACATTGGCGGGGGATACGCAGTATTTT.

CDR3 residues: CASSPPGGRQSNQPQHF. The CDR3 DNA sequence: TGTGCCAGCTCACCCCCAGGTGGACGACAGTCAAATCAGCCCCAGCATTTT. The V and J genes are TRBV18 and TRBJ1-5, with a possible D match to TRBD1 (5 bases). The V and J ends lost 3 bases and 4 bases respectively, with 19 bases between them. There are 17 residues in the CDR3. The germline gives CDR1 KGHSH, CDR2 LQKENI.

The chain employs TRBV11-3 and TRBJ2-1; 7 bases are a match to TRBD1. CDR1 is SGHNT and CDR2 is YENEEA in the germline V gene. With 4 bases clipped from V and 5 bases from J, the junction kept 8 bases outside the gene matches. This CDR3 contains 15 residues. The CDR3 sequence: CASSSENGQDNEQFF. The CDR3 DNA reads as TGTGCCAGCAGCTCAGAGAACGGACAGGACAATGAGCAGTTCTTC.

V is TRBV10-3 and J is TRBJ2-1; D is unclear. V was pared by 3 bases and J by 4 bases, with 10 bases between. The CDR3 is 14 residues long. Germline CDR1 reads ENHRY; CDR2 reads SYGVKD. The CDR3 is CAISELVAYNEQFF. The DNA of the CDR3 is TGTGCCATCAGTGAACTCGTTGCGTACAATGAGCAGTTCTTC.